Listed below are T cell receptor beta chains from one sample, sequenced in a study of sequential checkpoint blockade in melanoma. Assay: immunoSEQ multiplex PCR; the TCRdb copy retains only in-frame clones and omits some. The data hold 15,000 to 20,000 clones, with approximately 70% observed a single time. The specimen comprised CD8+ T cells sorted from blood (inferred from file names), sampled from a patient given nivolumab and ipilimumab in sequence. These receptor sequences come from a human donor with melanoma. The CDR3 runs from the conserved cysteine through the conserved F or W. A D gene is named only where the DNA matches it firmly. Only some rows state a clone size, as once, few, many or a class for expanded clones.

j_call: TRBJ1-2
d_call: .
clone_size: .
v_call: TRBV25-1
cdr3_aa: CASSGDGQIGYGYTF
cdr3_nt: TGTGCCAGCAGTGGCGACGGACAGATAGGCTATGGCTACACCTTC

j_call: TRBJ1-5
d_call: .
clone_size: once
v_call: TRBV10-1
cdr3_aa: CASSESSGGAISLRSNQPQHF
cdr3_nt: TGCGCCAGCAGTGAGTCCTCAGGAGGGGCAATCAGCTTGCGAAGCAATCAGCCCCAGCATTTT

j_call: TRBJ1-1
d_call: .
clone_size: few
v_call: TRBV5-4
cdr3_aa: CASSLVGSRNTEAFF
cdr3_nt: TGTGCCAGCAGCTTAGTTGGCTCTCGGAACACTGAAGCTTTCTTT

j_call: TRBJ2-1
d_call: TRBD2
clone_size: .
v_call: TRBV27
cdr3_aa: CASSPGTSGSNEQFF
cdr3_nt: TGTGCCAGCAGCCCGGGGACTAGCGGGAGTAATGAGCAGTTCTTC

j_call: TRBJ1-1
d_call: .
clone_size: .
v_call: TRBV4-3
cdr3_aa: CASSQGPRGMNTEAFF
cdr3_nt: TGCGCCAGCAGCCAAGGGCCCCGCGGCATGAACACTGAAGCTTTCTTT

j_call: TRBJ2-7
d_call: .
clone_size: .
v_call: TRBV4-1
cdr3_aa: CASSRLPGDEQYF
cdr3_nt: TGCGCCAGCAGCCGACTCCCCGGGGACGAGCAGTACTTC

j_call: TRBJ2-1
d_call: TRBD2
clone_size: .
v_call: TRBV9
cdr3_aa: CASSGLAGASYNEQFF
cdr3_nt: TGTGCCAGCAGCGGGCTAGCGGGAGCCAGCTACAATGAGCAGTTCTTC

j_call: TRBJ2-1
d_call: TRBD1
clone_size: few
v_call: TRBV9
cdr3_aa: CASSVAPTGSYNEQFF
cdr3_nt: TGTGCCAGCAGCGTAGCTCCGACAGGGTCCTACAATGAGCAGTTCTTC

j_call: TRBJ1-2
d_call: .
clone_size: .
v_call: TRBV27
cdr3_aa: CASSLSRYYGYTF
cdr3_nt: TGTGCCAGCAGTTTATCACGGTACTATGGCTACACCTTC

j_call: TRBJ2-7
d_call: .
clone_size: .
v_call: TRBV11-2
cdr3_aa: CASSSAFGGYEQYF
cdr3_nt: TGTGCCAGCAGCTCCGCCTTCGGGGGATACGAGCAGTACTTC

j_call: TRBJ1-1
d_call: .
clone_size: .
v_call: TRBV4-1
cdr3_aa: CASSHEEWGGTEAFF
cdr3_nt: TGCGCCAGCAGCCACGAAGAGTGGGGGGGTACTGAAGCTTTCTTT

j_call: TRBJ1-3
d_call: .
clone_size: .
v_call: TRBV18
cdr3_aa: CASSPPVREFPGNTIYF
cdr3_nt: TGTGCCAGCTCACCACCAGTGCGGGAATTTCCTGGAAACACCATATATTTT

j_call: TRBJ1-4
d_call: TRBD1
clone_size: .
v_call: TRBV28
cdr3_aa: CASRHQGAWEKLFF
cdr3_nt: TGTGCCAGCAGGCATCAGGGGGCCTGGGAAAAACTGTTTTTT

j_call: TRBJ1-1
d_call: .
clone_size: .
v_call: TRBV7-6
cdr3_aa: CASSQTVNTEAFF
cdr3_nt: TGTGCCAGCAGCCAAACAGTGAACACTGAAGCTTTCTTT

j_call: TRBJ2-1
d_call: TRBD2
clone_size: once
v_call: TRBV15
cdr3_aa: CATSSDRIGLAGGRFIYEQFF
cdr3_nt: TGTGCCACCAGCAGCGATCGTATTGGACTAGCGGGAGGACGGTTTATCTATGAGCAGTTCTTC

j_call: TRBJ2-7
d_call: .
clone_size: .
v_call: TRBV4-3
cdr3_aa: CASSQEWGAYYEQYF
cdr3_nt: TGCGCCAGCAGCCAAGAGTGGGGAGCTTACTACGAGCAGTACTTC

j_call: TRBJ2-7
d_call: TRBD1
clone_size: few
v_call: TRBV9
cdr3_aa: CASSVTGTGGYEQYF
cdr3_nt: TGTGCCAGCAGCGTCACCGGGACAGGGGGTTACGAGCAGTACTTC

j_call: TRBJ2-2
d_call: .
clone_size: .
v_call: TRBV5-1
cdr3_aa: CASSFPGTLNTGELFF
cdr3_nt: TGCGCCAGCAGCTTCCCCGGGACACTCAACACCGGGGAGCTGTTTTTT

j_call: TRBJ1-5
d_call: .
clone_size: .
v_call: TRBV4-1
cdr3_aa: CASSQGHGNRPQHF
cdr3_nt: TGCGCCAGCAGCCAGGGACACGGGAATCGGCCCCAGCATTTT

j_call: TRBJ1-5
d_call: .
clone_size: .
v_call: TRBV7-9
cdr3_aa: CASSLGGGNQPQHF
cdr3_nt: TGTGCCAGCAGCTTAGGGGGGGGCAATCAGCCCCAGCATTTT

j_call: TRBJ2-7
d_call: .
clone_size: .
v_call: TRBV11-2
cdr3_aa: CASSPGPSESSYEQYF
cdr3_nt: TGTGCCAGCAGCCCTGGGCCTTCCGAGAGCTCCTACGAGCAGTACTTC

j_call: TRBJ2-3
d_call: TRBD2
clone_size: .
v_call: TRBV4-1
cdr3_aa: CASSQALAGGTDTQYF
cdr3_nt: TGCGCCAGCAGCCAAGCCCTAGCGGGGGGCACAGATACGCAGTATTTT

j_call: TRBJ1-1
d_call: .
clone_size: .
v_call: TRBV6-5
cdr3_aa: CASSPNSGYTEAFF
cdr3_nt: TGTGCCAGCAGTCCAAATTCAGGGTACACTGAAGCTTTCTTT

j_call: TRBJ2-2
d_call: .
clone_size: medium-sized
v_call: TRBV6-4
cdr3_aa: CASSDSRDTGELFF
cdr3_nt: TGTGCCAGCAGTGACTCCAGGGACACCGGGGAGCTGTTTTTT

j_call: TRBJ2-5
d_call: TRBD1
clone_size: .
v_call: TRBV7-6
cdr3_aa: CASSPGTGRETQYF
cdr3_nt: TGTGCCAGCAGCCCGGGGACAGGGCGAGAGACCCAGTACTTC

j_call: TRBJ2-1
d_call: .
clone_size: .
v_call: TRBV5-1
cdr3_aa: CASSGLGVNSYNEQFF
cdr3_nt: TGCGCCAGCAGCGGCTTAGGAGTGAACTCCTACAATGAGCAGTTCTTC

j_call: TRBJ2-7
d_call: TRBD1
clone_size: .
v_call: TRBV7-6
cdr3_aa: CASSLWDRGLVSEQYF
cdr3_nt: TGTGCCAGCAGCTTATGGGACAGGGGGCTAGTCTCCGAGCAGTACTTC

j_call: TRBJ1-1
d_call: .
clone_size: .
v_call: TRBV2
cdr3_aa: CASSWGGEAFF
cdr3_nt: TGTGCCAGCAGTTGGGGCGGTGAAGCTTTCTTT

j_call: TRBJ2-7
d_call: .
clone_size: medium-sized
v_call: TRBV14
cdr3_aa: CASSPGGEQYF
cdr3_nt: TGTGCCAGCAGCCCGGGCGGGGAGCAGTACTTC

j_call: TRBJ2-1
d_call: .
clone_size: .
v_call: TRBV4-1
cdr3_aa: CASSQDGNRYNEQFF
cdr3_nt: TGCGCCAGCAGCCAAGACGGGAATAGATACAATGAGCAGTTCTTC

j_call: TRBJ2-7
d_call: .
clone_size: once
v_call: TRBV7-8
cdr3_aa: CASSLNTIYEQYF
cdr3_nt: TGTGCCAGCAGCCTTAATACGATCTACGAGCAGTACTTC

j_call: TRBJ1-1
d_call: TRBD1
clone_size: .
v_call: TRBV5-3
cdr3_aa: CARRPTGTGASPSNTEAFF
cdr3_nt: TGTGCCAGAAGACCGACCGGGACAGGGGCTTCGCCATCGAACACTGAAGCTTTCTTT

j_call: TRBJ1-6
d_call: .
clone_size: few
v_call: TRBV19
cdr3_aa: CASSIQRSYNSPLHF
cdr3_nt: TGTGCCAGTAGTATACAGCGCTCCTATAATTCACCCCTCCACTTT

j_call: TRBJ2-3
d_call: TRBD2
clone_size: few
v_call: TRBV9
cdr3_aa: CASSFSGGGVADTQYF
cdr3_nt: TGTGCCAGCAGCTTCAGTGGCGGGGGGGTCGCAGATACGCAGTATTTT

j_call: TRBJ2-1
d_call: TRBD1
clone_size: .
v_call: TRBV30
cdr3_aa: CAWSELTGTPYNEQFF
cdr3_nt: TGTGCCTGGAGCGAGTTGACAGGGACCCCCTACAATGAGCAGTTCTTC

j_call: TRBJ2-5
d_call: TRBD1
clone_size: .
v_call: TRBV7-9
cdr3_aa: CASSLRQGTQETQYF
cdr3_nt: TGTGCCAGCAGCCTCAGACAGGGGACTCAAGAGACCCAGTACTTC

j_call: TRBJ2-7
d_call: .
clone_size: .
v_call: TRBV15
cdr3_aa: CATSRSVSSSYEQYF
cdr3_nt: TGTGCCACCAGCAGGAGCGTTTCTTCTTCCTACGAGCAGTACTTC

j_call: TRBJ2-2
d_call: TRBD1
clone_size: .
v_call: TRBV4-1
cdr3_aa: CASGPLWDRVNTGELFF
cdr3_nt: TGCGCCAGCGGACCACTGTGGGACAGGGTGAACACCGGGGAGCTGTTTTTT

j_call: TRBJ2-6
d_call: .
clone_size: .
v_call: TRBV4-2
cdr3_aa: CASSPLEAGANVLTF
cdr3_nt: TGTGCCAGCAGCCCACTGGAGGCTGGGGCCAACGTCCTGACTTTC

j_call: TRBJ2-7
d_call: .
clone_size: once
v_call: TRBV7-9
cdr3_aa: CASSLAGASPYEQYF
cdr3_nt: TGTGCCAGCAGCTTAGCAGGGGCCTCCCCCTACGAGCAGTACTTC

j_call: TRBJ2-7
d_call: .
clone_size: few
v_call: TRBV4-2
cdr3_aa: CASSWTVPGEQYF
cdr3_nt: TGTGCCAGCAGCTGGACAGTTCCCGGCGAGCAGTACTTC

j_call: TRBJ1-2
d_call: .
clone_size: .
v_call: TRBV28
cdr3_aa: CASSLTPGQGYTF
cdr3_nt: TGTGCCAGCAGTCTAACCCCGGGACAAGGCTACACCTTC